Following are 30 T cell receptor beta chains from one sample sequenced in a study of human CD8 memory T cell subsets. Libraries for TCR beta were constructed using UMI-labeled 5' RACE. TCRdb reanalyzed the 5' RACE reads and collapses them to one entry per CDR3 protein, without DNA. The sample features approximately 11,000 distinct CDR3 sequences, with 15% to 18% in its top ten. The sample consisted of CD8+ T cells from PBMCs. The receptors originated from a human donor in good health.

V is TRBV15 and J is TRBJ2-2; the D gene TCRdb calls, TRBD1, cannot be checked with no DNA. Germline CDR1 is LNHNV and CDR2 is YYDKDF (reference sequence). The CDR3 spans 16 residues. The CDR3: CATSRSRNSNTGELFF. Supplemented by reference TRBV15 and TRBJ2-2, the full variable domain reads DAMVIQNPRYQVTQFGKPVTLSCSQTLNHNVMYWYQQKSSQAPKLLFHYYDKDFNNEADTPDNFQSRRPNTSFCFLDIRSPGLGDTAMYLCATSRSRNSNTGELFFGEGSRLTVL.

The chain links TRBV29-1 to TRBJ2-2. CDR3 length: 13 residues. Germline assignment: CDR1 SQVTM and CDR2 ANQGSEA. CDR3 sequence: CSVVQGHPGELFF.

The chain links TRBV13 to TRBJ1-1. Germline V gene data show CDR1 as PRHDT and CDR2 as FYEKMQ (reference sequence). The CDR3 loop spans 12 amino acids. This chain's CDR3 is CASSLRISPAFF.

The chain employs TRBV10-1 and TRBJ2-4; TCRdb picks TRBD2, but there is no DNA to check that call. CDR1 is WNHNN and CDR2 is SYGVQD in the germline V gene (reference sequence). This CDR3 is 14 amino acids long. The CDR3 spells CASSESLAVDIQYF.

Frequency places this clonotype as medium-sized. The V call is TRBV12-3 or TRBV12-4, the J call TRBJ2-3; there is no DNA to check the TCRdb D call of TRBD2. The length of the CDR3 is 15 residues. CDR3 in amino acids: CASSPVGGGPDTQYF.

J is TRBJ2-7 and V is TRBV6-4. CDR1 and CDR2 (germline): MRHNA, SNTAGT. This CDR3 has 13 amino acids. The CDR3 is CASSLWGSYEQYF.

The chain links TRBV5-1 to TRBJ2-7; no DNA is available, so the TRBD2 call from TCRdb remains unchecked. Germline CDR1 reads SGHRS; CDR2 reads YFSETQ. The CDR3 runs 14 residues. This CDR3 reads CASSSRVYDDEQYF.

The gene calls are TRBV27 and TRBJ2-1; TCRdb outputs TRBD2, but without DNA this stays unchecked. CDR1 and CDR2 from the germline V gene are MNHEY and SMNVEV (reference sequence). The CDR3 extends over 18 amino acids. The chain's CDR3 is CASSSHTIGEGFYNEQFF.

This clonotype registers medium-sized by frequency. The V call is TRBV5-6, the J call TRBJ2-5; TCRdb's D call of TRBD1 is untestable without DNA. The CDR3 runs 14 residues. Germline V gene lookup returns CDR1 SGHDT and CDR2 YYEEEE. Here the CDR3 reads CASSYLRGGETQYF.

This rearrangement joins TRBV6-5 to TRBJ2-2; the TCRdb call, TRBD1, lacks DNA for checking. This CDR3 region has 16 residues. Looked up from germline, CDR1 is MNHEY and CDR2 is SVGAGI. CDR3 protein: CASSYPQGRLTGELFF.

The CDR3 here is CASSPRTGGPTNTEAFF. The genes are TRBV7-9 and TRBJ1-1; the TCRdb D gene call, TRBD1, has no DNA to confirm it. The CDR3 extends over 17 amino acids. The germline V gene encodes CDR1 SEHNR and CDR2 FQNEAQ (reference sequence).

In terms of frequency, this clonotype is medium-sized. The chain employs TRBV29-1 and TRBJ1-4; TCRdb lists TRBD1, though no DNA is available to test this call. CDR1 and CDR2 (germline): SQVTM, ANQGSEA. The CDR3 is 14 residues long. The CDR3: CSVEDGGINEKLFF.

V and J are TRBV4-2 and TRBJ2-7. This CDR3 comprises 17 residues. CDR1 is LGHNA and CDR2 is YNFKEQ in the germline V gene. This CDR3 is CASSQELLAESSYEQYF.

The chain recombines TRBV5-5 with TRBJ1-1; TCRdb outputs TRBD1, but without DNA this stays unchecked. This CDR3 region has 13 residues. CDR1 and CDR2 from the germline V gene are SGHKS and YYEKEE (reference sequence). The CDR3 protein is CASSIWTGSEAFF.

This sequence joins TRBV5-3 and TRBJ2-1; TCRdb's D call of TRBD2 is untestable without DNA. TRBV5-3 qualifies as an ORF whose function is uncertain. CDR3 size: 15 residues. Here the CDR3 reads CARSLASDGRNEQFF.

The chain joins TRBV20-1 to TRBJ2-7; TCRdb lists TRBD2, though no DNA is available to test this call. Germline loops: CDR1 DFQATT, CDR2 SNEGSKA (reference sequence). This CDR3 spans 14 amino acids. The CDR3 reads CSARLLAVLYEQYF.

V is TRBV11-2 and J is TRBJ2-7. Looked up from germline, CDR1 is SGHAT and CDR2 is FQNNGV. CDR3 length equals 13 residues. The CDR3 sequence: CASSLGGGYEQYF.

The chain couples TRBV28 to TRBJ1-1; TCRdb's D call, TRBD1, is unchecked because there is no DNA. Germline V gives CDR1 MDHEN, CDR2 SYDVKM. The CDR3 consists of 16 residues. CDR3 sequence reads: CASSLWLSGDGGEAFF.

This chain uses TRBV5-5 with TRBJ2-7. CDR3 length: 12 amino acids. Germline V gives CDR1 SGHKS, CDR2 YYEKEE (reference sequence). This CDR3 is CASSLTDREQYF. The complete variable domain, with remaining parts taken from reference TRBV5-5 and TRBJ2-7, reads DAGVTQSPTHLIKTRGQQVTLRCSPISGHKSVSWYQQVLGQGPQFIFQYYEKEERGRGNFPDRFSARQFPNYSSELNVNALLLGDSALYLCASSLTDREQYFGPGTRLTVT.

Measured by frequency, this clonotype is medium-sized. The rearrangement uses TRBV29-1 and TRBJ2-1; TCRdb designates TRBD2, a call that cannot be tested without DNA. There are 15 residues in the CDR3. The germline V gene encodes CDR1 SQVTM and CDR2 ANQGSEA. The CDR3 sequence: CSVELASGANNEQFF.

The CDR3 spells CAHQQSSYNEQFF. This chain links TRBV10-3 with TRBJ2-1. The germline V gene encodes CDR1 ENHRY and CDR2 SYGVKD. The CDR3 sequence is 13 residues long.

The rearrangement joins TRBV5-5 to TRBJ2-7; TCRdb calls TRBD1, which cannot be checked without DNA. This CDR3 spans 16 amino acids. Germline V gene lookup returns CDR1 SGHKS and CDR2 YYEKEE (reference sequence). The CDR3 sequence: CASTTSPGDTSYEQYF. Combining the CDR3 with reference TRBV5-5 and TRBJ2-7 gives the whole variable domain DAGVTQSPTHLIKTRGQQVTLRCSPISGHKSVSWYQQVLGQGPQFIFQYYEKEERGRGNFPDRFSARQFPNYSSELNVNALLLGDSALYLCASTTSPGDTSYEQYFGPGTRLTVT.

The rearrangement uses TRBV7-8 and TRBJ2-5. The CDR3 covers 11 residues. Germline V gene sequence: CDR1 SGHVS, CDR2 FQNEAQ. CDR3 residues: CASSLAETQYF. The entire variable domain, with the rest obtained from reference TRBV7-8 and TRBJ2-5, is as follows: GAGVSQSPRYKVAKRGQDVALRCDPISGHVSLFWYQQALGQGPEFLTYFQNEAQLDKSGLPSDRFFAERPEGSVSTLKIQRTQQEDSAVYLCASSLAETQYFGPGTRLLVL.

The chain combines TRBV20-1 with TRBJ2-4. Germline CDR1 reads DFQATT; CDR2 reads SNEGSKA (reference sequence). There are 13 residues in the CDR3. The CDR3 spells CSARKGAKNIQYF.

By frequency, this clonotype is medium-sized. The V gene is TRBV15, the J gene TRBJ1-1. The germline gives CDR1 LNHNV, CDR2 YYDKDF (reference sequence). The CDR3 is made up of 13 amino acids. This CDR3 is CATRSALNTEAFF.

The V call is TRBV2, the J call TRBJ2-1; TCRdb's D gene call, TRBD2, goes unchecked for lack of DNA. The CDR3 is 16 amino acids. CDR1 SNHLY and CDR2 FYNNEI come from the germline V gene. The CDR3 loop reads CASSGAFGTEGNEQFF.

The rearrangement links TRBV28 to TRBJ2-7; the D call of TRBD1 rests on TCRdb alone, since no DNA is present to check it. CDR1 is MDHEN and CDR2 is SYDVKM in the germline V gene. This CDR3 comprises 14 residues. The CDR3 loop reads CASSLPGASYEQYF.

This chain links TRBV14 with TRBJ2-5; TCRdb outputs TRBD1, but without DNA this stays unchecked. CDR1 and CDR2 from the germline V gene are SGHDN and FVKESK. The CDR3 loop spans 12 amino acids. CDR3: CASSQDGGTQYF.

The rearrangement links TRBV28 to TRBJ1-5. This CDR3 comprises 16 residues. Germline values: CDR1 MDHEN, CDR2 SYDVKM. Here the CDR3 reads CASSLYEGASNQPQHF.

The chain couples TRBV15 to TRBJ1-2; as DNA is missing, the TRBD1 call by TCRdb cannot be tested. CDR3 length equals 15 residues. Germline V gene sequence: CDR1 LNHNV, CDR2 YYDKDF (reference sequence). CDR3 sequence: CATSSRTGTGEGYTF.